A selection of T cell receptor beta chains follows, all from one sample in a study of technical replicates of blood from four donors. Sequenced by immunoSEQ multiplex PCR; TCRdb stores in-frame clones only, minus some. The table lists approximately 75,000 clones, 81% of them singletons, with 3.5% to 4% in the top ten. Sequencing input: PBMCs. Receptors originate from a human donor in good health. Some clones in this sample may be carry-over from other donors' samples. CDR3s include the opening cysteine and the closing phenylalanine or tryptophan. A D gene is named only where the DNA matches it firmly. Clone size is stated in some rows and not others, as once, few, many or a class when expanded.

D gene | J gene | clone size | V gene | CDR3 protein | CDR3 DNA
. | TRBJ2-7 | few | TRBV19 | CASSKAGASYEQYF | TGTGCCAGTAGTAAGGCGGGGGCTTCCTACGAGCAGTACTTC
. | TRBJ2-4 | . | TRBV29-1 | CSVEGRASNIQYF | TGCAGCGTTGAAGGCAGGGCGTCGAACATTCAGTACTTC
TRBD1 | TRBJ2-2 | . | TRBV2 | CASKGTANTGELFF | TGTGCCAGCAAAGGGACAGCGAACACCGGGGAGCTGTTTTTT
TRBD1 | TRBJ1-1 | once | TRBV19 | CASSPDRDSTEAFF | TGTGCCAGTAGTCCGGACAGGGATAGCACTGAAGCTTTCTTT
. | TRBJ2-1 | . | TRBV7-3 | CASSLDKQDNEQFF | TGTGCCAGCAGCTTGGATAAGCAGGACAATGAGCAGTTCTTC
. | TRBJ1-4 | . | TRBV5-1 | CASSRTFATNEKLFF | TGCGCCAGCAGCAGGACTTTTGCTACTAATGAAAAACTGTTTTTT
. | TRBJ2-3 | few | TRBV7-2 | CASSLPVMRSDTQYF | TGTGCCAGCAGCTTACCGGTGATGCGGTCAGATACGCAGTATTTT
TRBD1 | TRBJ1-5 | . | TRBV2 | CASSRPTGFGNQPQHF | TGTGCCAGCAGTAGACCGACAGGGTTTGGCAATCAGCCCCAGCATTTT
TRBD2 | TRBJ2-7 | . | TRBV7-9 | CASSQRSGTSKTLTYEQYF | TGTGCCAGCAGCCAAAGGTCGGGGACTAGCAAGACTTTAACCTACGAGCAGTACTTC
. | TRBJ2-5 | . | TRBV7-2 | CASSSQGPWETQYF | TGTGCCAGCAGCTCCCAGGGGCCGTGGGAGACCCAGTACTTC
. | TRBJ2-4 | . | TRBV6-1 | CASSEVPRQELAKNIQYF | TGTGCCAGCAGTGAAGTCCCTAGACAGGAACTAGCCAAAAACATTCAGTACTTC
. | TRBJ1-5 | once | TRBV4-2 | CASSQRQDSNQPQHF | TGTGCCAGCAGCCAGCGACAGGACAGTAATCAGCCCCAGCATTTT
. | TRBJ2-7 | . | TRBV7-2 | CASSFAGGLSYEQYF | TGTGCCAGCAGCTTTGCTGGGGGCCTCTCCTACGAGCAGTACTTC
. | TRBJ2-7 | many | TRBV29-1 | CSVTGTTHEQYF | TGCAGCGTCACCGGGACAACCCACGAGCAGTACTTC
. | TRBJ2-7 | . | TRBV10-1 | CASSEPRTGSHEQYF | TGCGCCAGCAGTGAGCCAAGGACTGGCTCGCACGAGCAGTACTTC
. | TRBJ2-3 | . | TRBV7-2 | CASSLAGLTTDTQYF | TGTGCCAGCAGCTTAGCGGGACTTACCACAGATACGCAGTATTTT
TRBD1 | TRBJ2-7 | . | TRBV27 | CASSDRADEQYF | TGTGCCTCATCTGACAGGGCGGACGAGCAGTACTTC
TRBD1 | TRBJ1-6 | few | TRBV19 | CASVGRAGGWNSPLHF | TGTGCCAGCGTAGGTCGGGCAGGGGGCTGGAATTCACCCCTCCACTTT
. | TRBJ2-7 | . | TRBV28 | CASLTPGGKGYEQYF | TGTGCCAGCCTCACCCCGGGGGGCAAAGGCTACGAGCAGTACTTC
. | TRBJ2-7 | . | TRBV4-2 | CASSQDGLSSSYEQYF | TGTGCCAGCAGCCAAGATGGCCTGTCCAGCTCCTACGAGCAGTACTTC
. | TRBJ1-4 | . | TRBV5-1 | CASSLAWDTSGEKLFF | TGCGCCAGCAGCTTGGCTTGGGACACAAGCGGTGAAAAACTGTTTTTT
TRBD2 | TRBJ2-5 | . | TRBV18 | CASSPYRTSGRPETQYF | TGTGCCAGCTCACCATACCGGACTAGCGGGAGACCAGAGACCCAGTACTTC
TRBD2 | TRBJ2-1 | few | TRBV11-2 | CASSLGTSGRDEQFF | TGTGCCAGCAGCTTAGGGACTAGCGGGAGAGATGAGCAGTTCTTC
TRBD1 | TRBJ1-1 | . | TRBV27 | CASSLRTGAQTYNTEAFF | TGTGCCAGCAGTTTACGGACAGGGGCCCAAACCTATAACACTGAAGCTTTCTTT
. | TRBJ2-3 | . | TRBV7-2 | CASSSGLPPDTQYF | TGTGCCAGCAGCTCGGGACTCCCCCCAGATACGCAGTATTTT
. | TRBJ2-3 | . | TRBV20-1 | CSAWRDTQYF | TGCAGTGCTTGGAGAGATACGCAGTATTTT
. | TRBJ1-5 | . | TRBV19 | CASSIGGGGSNQPQHF | TGTGCCAGTAGTATAGGGGGAGGAGGAAGCAATCAGCCCCAGCATTTT
TRBD2 | TRBJ2-1 | . | TRBV5-1 | CASSPTTSVSYNEQFF | TGCGCCAGCAGCCCGACGACTAGCGTGAGCTACAATGAGCAGTTCTTC
. | TRBJ1-1 | . | TRBV4-1 | CASSHFTGTNTEAFF | TGCGCCAGCAGCCATTTCACAGGGACGAACACTGAAGCTTTCTTT
TRBD1 | TRBJ1-2 | . | TRBV7-9 | CASSIVAGTGDYGYTF | TGTGCCAGCAGCATAGTCGCCGGGACAGGGGACTATGGCTACACCTTC
TRBD2 | TRBJ2-1 | . | TRBV5-1 | CASSLDLSGGALEQFF | TGCGCCAGCAGCTTGGATCTTAGCGGGGGGGCCCTTGAGCAGTTCTTC
. | TRBJ1-1 | few | TRBV5-1 | CASSQAGGYTEAFF | TGCGCCAGCAGCCAAGCGGGGGGATACACTGAAGCTTTCTTT